These T cell receptor beta chains were read from a single sample in a study of blood T cell repertoires in COVID-19. Sequenced by immunoSEQ multiplex PCR; TCRdb stores in-frame clones only, minus some. Altogether fewer than 200,000 clones are present, about nine tenths being singletons, with the ten largest covering roughly 2%. Sample: peripheral blood. These receptor sequences come from a man between 18 and 29 years old who had recovered from COVID-19. CDR3s include the opening cysteine and the closing phenylalanine or tryptophan. D genes are given only for firm matches. Part of the rows lack a size; the others show once, few, many or a class for expanded clones.

size,V,D,J,CDR3,DNA
-,TRBV6-5,TRBD2,TRBJ2-2,CASSSGLAGLGELFF,TGTGCCAGCAGTTCCGGACTAGCGGGACTCGGGGAGCTGTTTTTT
-,TRBV27,TRBD1,TRBJ2-7,CASTRDRSSYEQYF,TGTGCCAGCACTAGGGACAGATCTTCCTACGAGCAGTACTTC
-,TRBV10-3,-,TRBJ2-2,CAISDVGGKVRESPGELFF,TGTGCCATCAGTGATGTGGGGGGAAAGGTCCGGGAGTCGCCCGGGGAGCTGTTTTTT
once,TRBV6-1,-,TRBJ1-1,CASSEEGGLGNTEAFF,TGTGCCAGCAGTGAAGAGGGGGGGCTCGGAAACACTGAAGCTTTCTTT
-,TRBV28,-,TRBJ1-2,CASSFRPEGYGYTF,TGTGCCAGCAGTTTCCGACCGGAGGGCTATGGCTACACCTTC
-,TRBV7-2,-,TRBJ1-5,CASSLVSYSNQPQHF,TGTGCCAGCAGCTTAGTCAGTTATAGCAATCAGCCCCAGCATTTT
once,TRBV5-1,TRBD1,TRBJ2-3,CASSLSGGETDTQYF,TGCGCCAGCAGCTTATCAGGGGGCGAGACAGATACGCAGTATTTT
-,TRBV2,-,TRBJ2-2,CASSTGLAGTGELFF,TGTGCCAGCAGTACAGGATTAGCCGGCACCGGGGAGCTGTTTTTT
once,TRBV6-5,TRBD1,TRBJ2-7,CASSRMGQTSYEQYF,TGTGCCAGCAGTAGGATGGGACAGACCTCCTACGAGCAGTACTTC
-,TRBV2,TRBD2,TRBJ2-3,CASVMAGVKWSDTQYF,TGTGCCAGCGTGATGGCGGGAGTGAAATGGTCAGATACGCAGTATTTT
-,TRBV15,TRBD1,TRBJ2-3,CATSRGFGQAIGDTQYF,TGTGCCACCAGCAGGGGCTTCGGACAGGCCATCGGAGATACGCAGTATTTT
-,TRBV28,TRBD1,TRBJ2-1,CASSLVGTGRGNEQFF,TGTGCCAGCAGCCTCGTAGGGACAGGAAGGGGCAATGAGCAGTTCTTC
-,TRBV6-5,-,TRBJ2-6,CASRKGETGANVLTF,TGTGCCAGCAGAAAAGGGGAAACTGGGGCCAACGTCCTGACTTTC
-,TRBV24-1,TRBD2,TRBJ2-1,CATSDPGGGRDNEQFF,TGTGCCACCAGTGACCCCGGCGGCGGGAGGGATAATGAGCAGTTCTTC
-,TRBV7-2,-,TRBJ1-1,CASSSQATVNTEAFF,TGTGCCAGCAGCTCCCAAGCTACGGTGAACACTGAAGCTTTCTTT
-,TRBV11-2,-,TRBJ2-1,CASSLNVQNEQFF,TGTGCCAGCAGCTTGAACGTCCAGAATGAGCAGTTCTTC
once,TRBV2,TRBD1,TRBJ2-7,CASSLDRYEQYF,TGTGCCAGCAGCTTGGACAGGTACGAGCAGTACTTC
once,TRBV28,TRBD2,TRBJ2-3,CASSLLAGGKGDTQYF,TGTGCCAGCAGTTTGTTAGCGGGAGGAAAGGGGGATACGCAGTATTTT
-,TRBV11-2,TRBD1,TRBJ2-7,CASSLDVGQGAPYEQYF,TGTGCCAGCAGCTTAGATGTCGGACAGGGGGCCCCCTACGAGCAGTACTTC
-,TRBV2,TRBD2,TRBJ2-1,CASSGGREIF,TGTGCCAGCAGTGGGGGGAGGGAAATCTTC
-,TRBV19,TRBD2,TRBJ2-1,CASSIFGGGISYNEQFF,TGTGCCAGTAGTATTTTCGGGGGAGGGATCTCCTACAATGAGCAGTTCTTC
once,TRBV9,TRBD1,TRBJ1-2,CASSVEEGTDSTF,TGTGCCAGCAGCGTAGAGGAAGGGACAGACAGCACCTTC
-,TRBV19,TRBD2,TRBJ2-1,CASSMASGRAIVEQFF,TGTGCCAGTAGTATGGCCAGCGGGAGGGCCATAGTGGAGCAGTTCTTC
-,TRBV5-4,TRBD1,TRBJ1-1,CASRSAGTGVDEAFF,TGTGCCAGCAGAAGCGCCGGGACAGGGGTGGATGAAGCTTTCTTT
-,TRBV4-1,TRBD2,TRBJ2-7,CASSQPTSGRREEQYF,TGCGCCAGCAGCCAACCTACTAGCGGGCGACGGGAGGAGCAGTACTTC
-,TRBV7-8,-,TRBJ2-1,CASSLDWGSAEQFF,TGTGCCAGCAGCTTAGATTGGGGCTCGGCTGAGCAGTTCTTC
once,TRBV7-7,TRBD1,TRBJ2-7,CASSLDRGPTYEQYF,TGTGCTAGCAGCCTTGACAGGGGTCCAACCTACGAGCAGTACTTC
-,TRBV6-5,TRBD1,TRBJ2-3,CASMEGQDPTDTQYF,TGTGCCAGCATGGAAGGACAGGACCCCACAGATACGCAGTATTTT
-,TRBV10-3,TRBD1,TRBJ2-3,CATLKQGGSTDTQYF,TGTGCCACCTTGAAACAGGGGGGAAGCACAGATACGCAGTATTTT
-,TRBV5-1,TRBD1,TRBJ1-1,CASRAGGQNTEAFF,TGCGCCAGCAGGGCAGGGGGTCAGAACACTGAAGCTTTCTTT
-,TRBV29-1,TRBD1,TRBJ2-5,CSVAGRQGAGETQYF,TGCAGCGTGGCAGGCCGACAGGGGGCAGGGGAGACCCAGTACTTC
-,TRBV15,-,TRBJ2-5,CATSRRQGGVETQYF,TGTGCCACCAGCAGACGACAGGGAGGTGTGGAGACCCAGTACTTC
-,TRBV3-1/TRBV3-2,TRBD1,TRBJ2-7,CASSPPTGPYEQYF,TGTGCCAGCAGCCCACCGACAGGGCCCTACGAGCAGTACTTC
once,TRBV28,TRBD1,TRBJ1-1,CASSFSDRVNTEAFF,TGTGCCAGCAGTTTCTCGGACAGGGTTAACACTGAAGCTTTCTTT
-,TRBV6-6,TRBD2,TRBJ2-5,CASSLHPGLAGGGETQYF,TGTGCCAGCAGTCTTCACCCGGGACTAGCGGGAGGGGGAGAGACCCAGTACTTC
-,TRBV5-4,TRBD2,TRBJ2-5,CASSLLALQETQYF,TGTGCCAGCAGCTTACTAGCGTTACAAGAGACCCAGTACTTC
few,TRBV29-1,-,TRBJ2-1,CSVQFPTGQNNEQFF,TGCAGCGTCCAGTTCCCGACAGGCCAAAACAATGAGCAGTTCTTC
-,TRBV15,TRBD1,TRBJ2-7,CATSRGGTVGSEQYF,TGTGCCACCAGCAGAGGGGGGACAGTGGGTTCCGAGCAGTACTTC
-,TRBV7-3,TRBD1,TRBJ1-2,CASSATGGSYGYTF,TGTGCCAGCAGCGCGACAGGGGGCTCTTATGGCTACACCTTC
-,TRBV13,-,TRBJ1-3,CASSLGSSTIYF,TGTGCCAGCAGCTTAGGAAGTAGCACCATATATTTT
-,TRBV13,TRBD2,TRBJ2-7,CASSPVGEGYEQYF,TGTGCCAGCAGCCCTGTGGGGGAGGGCTACGAGCAGTACTTC
-,TRBV2,-,TRBJ1-2,CASQTVNYGYTF,TGTGCCAGCCAGACAGTTAACTATGGCTACACCTTC
few,TRBV18,TRBD1,TRBJ2-2,CASSPSSGGATGELFF,TGTGCCAGCTCACCGTCCTCAGGGGGTGCGACCGGGGAGCTGTTTTTT
-,TRBV7-2,TRBD2,TRBJ2-1,CASSSTSGTSSYNEQFF,TGTGCCAGCAGCTCAACTAGCGGAACTAGCTCCTACAATGAGCAGTTCTTC
-,TRBV10-3,TRBD1,TRBJ2-7,CAISDYDRGGEQYF,TGTGCCATCAGTGACTACGACAGGGGGGGGGAGCAGTACTTC
-,TRBV6-1,TRBD1,TRBJ1-2,CASSDRGHGDGYTF,TGTGCCAGCAGTGACAGGGGGCATGGGGATGGCTACACCTTC
-,TRBV12-3/TRBV12-4,-,TRBJ1-3,CASSPTGNTIYF,TGTGCCAGCAGCCCCACTGGAAACACCATATATTTT
-,TRBV9,TRBD1,TRBJ2-7,CASSVAGTASYEQYF,TGTGCCAGCAGCGTAGCCGGGACAGCTTCCTACGAGCAGTACTTC
-,TRBV4-1,-,TRBJ1-1,CASSQGSGTRGTEAFF,TGCGCCAGCAGCCAAGGGAGTGGGACGCGGGGGACTGAAGCTTTCTTT
-,TRBV11-1,TRBD2,TRBJ2-7,CASSFRRGLASEQYF,TGTGCCAGCAGCTTTAGGCGGGGACTAGCCTCCGAGCAGTACTTC
once,TRBV7-2,TRBD1,TRBJ1-4,CASSPRQGGLEKLFF,TGTGCCAGCAGCCCGCGACAGGGAGGTTTGGAAAAACTGTTTTTT
-,TRBV2,-,TRBJ2-1,CASSERANLYNEQFF,TGTGCCAGCAGTGAGAGGGCGAACCTCTACAATGAGCAGTTCTTC
-,TRBV5-6,-,TRBJ2-3,CASSPGVQPDRTDTQYF,TGTGCCAGCAGCCCTGGGGTACAGCCCGACAGGACAGATACGCAGTATTTT
-,TRBV6-5,-,TRBJ2-1,CASSYSGVHEQFF,TGTGCCAGCAGTTACTCAGGGGTCCATGAGCAGTTCTTC
-,TRBV2,TRBD1,TRBJ1-2,CASSELTGDYYGYTF,TGTGCCAGCAGTGAATTGACAGGGGATTACTATGGCTACACCTTC